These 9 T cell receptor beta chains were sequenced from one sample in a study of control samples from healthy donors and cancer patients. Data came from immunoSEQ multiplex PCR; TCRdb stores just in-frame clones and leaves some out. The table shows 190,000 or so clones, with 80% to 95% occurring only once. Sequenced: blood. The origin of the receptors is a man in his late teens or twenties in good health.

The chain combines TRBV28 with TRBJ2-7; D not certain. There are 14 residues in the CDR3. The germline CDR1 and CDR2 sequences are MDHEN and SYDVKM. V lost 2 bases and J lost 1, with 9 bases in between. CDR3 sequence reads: CASSLDRFSYEQYF. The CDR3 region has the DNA TGTGCCAGCAGTTTAGATCGTTTTTCCTACGAGCAGTACTTC.

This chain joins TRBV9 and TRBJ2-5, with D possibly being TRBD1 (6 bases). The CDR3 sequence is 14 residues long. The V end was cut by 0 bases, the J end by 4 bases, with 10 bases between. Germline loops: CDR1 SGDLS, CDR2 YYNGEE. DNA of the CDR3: TGTGCCAGCAGCGTAGTGGGGGCCGGAGAGACCCAGTACTTC. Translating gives CASSVVGAGETQYF.

The CDR3 DNA sequence: TGTGCCAGCAGCTTCGGACGAGGGCCCCACGAGCAGTACTTC. Its protein product is CASSFGRGPHEQYF. The chain links TRBV5-8 to TRBJ2-7; tentatively, D is TRBD2 (5 bases). The CDR3 loop spans 14 amino acids. CDR1 SGHTS and CDR2 YDEGEE come from the germline V gene. Deletions cut 2 bases from V and 5 bases from J, with 14 bases between.

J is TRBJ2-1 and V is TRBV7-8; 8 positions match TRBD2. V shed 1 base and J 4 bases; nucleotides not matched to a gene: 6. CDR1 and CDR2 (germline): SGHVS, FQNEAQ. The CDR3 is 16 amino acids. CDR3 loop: CASSLVGRGEYNEQFF. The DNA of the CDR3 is TGTGCCAGCAGCTTAGTGGGGCGGGGGGAGTACAATGAGCAGTTCTTC.

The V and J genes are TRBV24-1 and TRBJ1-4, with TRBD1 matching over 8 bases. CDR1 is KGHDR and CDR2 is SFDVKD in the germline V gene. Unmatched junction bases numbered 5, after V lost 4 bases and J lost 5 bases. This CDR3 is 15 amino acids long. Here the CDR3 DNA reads TGTGCCACCAGTGACCCGGGACAGGAGAATGAAAAACTGTTTTTT. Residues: CATSDPGQENEKLFF.

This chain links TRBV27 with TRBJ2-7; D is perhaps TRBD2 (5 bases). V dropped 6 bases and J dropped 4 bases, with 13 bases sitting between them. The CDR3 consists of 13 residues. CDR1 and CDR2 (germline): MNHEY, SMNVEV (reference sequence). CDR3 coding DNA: TGTGCCAGCAGCCGGGGTGGTAGGTACGAGCAGTACTTC. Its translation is CASSRGGRYEQYF.

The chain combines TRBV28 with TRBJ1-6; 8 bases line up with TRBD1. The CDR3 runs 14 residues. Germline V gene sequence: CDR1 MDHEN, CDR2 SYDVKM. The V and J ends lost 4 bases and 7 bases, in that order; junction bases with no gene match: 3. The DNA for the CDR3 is TGTGCCAGCAGTTCGGACAGGGTCAATTCACCCCTCCACTTT. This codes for CASSSDRVNSPLHF.

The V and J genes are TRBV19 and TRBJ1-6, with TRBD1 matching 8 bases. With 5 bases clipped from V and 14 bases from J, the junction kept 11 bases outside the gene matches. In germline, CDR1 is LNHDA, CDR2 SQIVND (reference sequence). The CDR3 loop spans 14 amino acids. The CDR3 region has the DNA TGTGCCAGTAGTGAAGGACAGGGCGGGAACGCCCTCCACTTT. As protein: CASSEGQGGNALHF.

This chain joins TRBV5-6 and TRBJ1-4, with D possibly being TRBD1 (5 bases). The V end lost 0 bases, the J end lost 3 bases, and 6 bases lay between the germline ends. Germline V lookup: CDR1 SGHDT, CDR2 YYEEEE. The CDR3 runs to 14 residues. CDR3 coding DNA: TGTGCCAGCAGCTTGGGCAGGGCTAATGAAAAACTGTTTTTT. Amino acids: CASSLGRANEKLFF.